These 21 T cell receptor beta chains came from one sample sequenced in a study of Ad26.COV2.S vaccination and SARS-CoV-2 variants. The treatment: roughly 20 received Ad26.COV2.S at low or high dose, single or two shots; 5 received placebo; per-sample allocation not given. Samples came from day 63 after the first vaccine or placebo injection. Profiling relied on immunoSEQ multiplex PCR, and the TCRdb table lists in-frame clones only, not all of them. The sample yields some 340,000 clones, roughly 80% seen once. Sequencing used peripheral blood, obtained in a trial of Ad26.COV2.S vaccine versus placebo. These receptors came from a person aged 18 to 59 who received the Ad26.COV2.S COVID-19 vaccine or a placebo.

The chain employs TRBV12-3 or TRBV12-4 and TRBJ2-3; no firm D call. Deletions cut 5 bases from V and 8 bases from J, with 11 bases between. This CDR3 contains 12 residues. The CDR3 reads CASSLGRGTQYF. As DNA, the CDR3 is TGTGCCAGCAGTCTCGGACGAGGTACGCAGTATTTT.

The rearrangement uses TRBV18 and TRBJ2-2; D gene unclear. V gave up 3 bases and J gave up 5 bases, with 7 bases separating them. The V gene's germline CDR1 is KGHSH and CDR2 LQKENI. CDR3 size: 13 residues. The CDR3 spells CASSPGSTGELFF. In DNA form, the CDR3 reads TGTGCCAGCTCACCGGGCTCGACCGGGGAGCTGTTTTTT. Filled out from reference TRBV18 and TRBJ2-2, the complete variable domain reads NAGVMQNPRHLVRRRGQEARLRCSPMKGHSHVYWYRQLPEEGLKFMVYLQKENIIDESGMPKERFSAEFPKEGPSILRIQQVVRGDSAAYFCASSPGSTGELFFGEGSRLTVL.

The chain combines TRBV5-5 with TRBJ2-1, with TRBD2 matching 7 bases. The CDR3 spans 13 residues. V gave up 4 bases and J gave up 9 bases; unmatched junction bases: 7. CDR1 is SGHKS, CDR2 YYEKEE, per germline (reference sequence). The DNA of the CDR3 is TGTGCCAGCAGCGGCCGGGGGGAGCCTGAGCAGTTCTTC. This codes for CASSGRGEPEQFF.

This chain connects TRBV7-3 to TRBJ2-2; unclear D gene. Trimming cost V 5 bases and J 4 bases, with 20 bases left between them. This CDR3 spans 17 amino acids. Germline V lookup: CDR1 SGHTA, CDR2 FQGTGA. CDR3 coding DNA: TGTGCCAGCAGCCCCAAGTCCACGCCGAAGGCCACCGGGGAGCTGTTTTTT. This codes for CASSPKSTPKATGELFF.

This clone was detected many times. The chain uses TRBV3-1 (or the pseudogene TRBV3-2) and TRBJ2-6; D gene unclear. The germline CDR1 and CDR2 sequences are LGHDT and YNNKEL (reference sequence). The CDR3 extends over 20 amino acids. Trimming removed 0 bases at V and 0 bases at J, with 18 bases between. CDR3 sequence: CASSQDRPVAGRSGANVLTF. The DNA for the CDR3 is TGTGCCAGCAGCCAAGATAGGCCCGTGGCAGGCCGCTCTGGGGCCAACGTCCTGACTTTC.

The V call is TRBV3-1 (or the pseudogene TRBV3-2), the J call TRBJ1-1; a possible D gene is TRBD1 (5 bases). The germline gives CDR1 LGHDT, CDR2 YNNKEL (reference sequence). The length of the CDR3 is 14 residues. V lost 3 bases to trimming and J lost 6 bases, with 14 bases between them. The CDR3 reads CASSQTRGGAEAFF. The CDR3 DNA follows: TGTGCCAGCAGCCAGACGCGGGGAGGGGCTGAAGCTTTCTTT.

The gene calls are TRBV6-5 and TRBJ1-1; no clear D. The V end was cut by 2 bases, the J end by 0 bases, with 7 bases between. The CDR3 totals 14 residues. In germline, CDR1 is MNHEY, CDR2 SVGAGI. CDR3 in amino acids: CASSYKQMNTEAFF. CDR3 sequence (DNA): TGTGCCAGCAGTTACAAGCAGATGAACACTGAAGCTTTCTTT.

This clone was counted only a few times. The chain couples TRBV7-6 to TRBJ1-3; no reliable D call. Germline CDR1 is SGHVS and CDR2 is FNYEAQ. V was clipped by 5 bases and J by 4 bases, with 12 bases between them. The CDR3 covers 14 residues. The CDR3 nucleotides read TGTGCCAGCAGCCCCCTTATGGCCGGAAACACCATATATTTT. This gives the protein CASSPLMAGNTIYF.

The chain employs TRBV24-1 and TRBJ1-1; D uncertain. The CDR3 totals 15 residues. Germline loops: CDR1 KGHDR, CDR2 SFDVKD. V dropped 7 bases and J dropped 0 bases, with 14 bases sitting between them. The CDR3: CATRGEGSVNTEAFF. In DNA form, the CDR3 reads TGTGCCACCAGGGGCGAAGGGTCCGTGAACACTGAAGCTTTCTTT.

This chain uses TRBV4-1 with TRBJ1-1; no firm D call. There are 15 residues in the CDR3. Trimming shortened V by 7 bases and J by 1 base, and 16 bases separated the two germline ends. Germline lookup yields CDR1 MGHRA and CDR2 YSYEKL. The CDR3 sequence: CASTPFGGENTEAFF. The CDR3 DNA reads TGCGCCAGCACCCCTTTTGGTGGGGAGAACACTGAAGCTTTCTTT.

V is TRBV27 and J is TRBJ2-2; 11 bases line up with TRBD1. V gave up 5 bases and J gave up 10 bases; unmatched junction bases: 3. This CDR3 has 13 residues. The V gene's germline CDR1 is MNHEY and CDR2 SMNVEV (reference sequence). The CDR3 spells CASSRTGGVELFF. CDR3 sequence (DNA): TGTGCCAGCAGTCGGACAGGGGGCGTGGAGCTGTTTTTT.

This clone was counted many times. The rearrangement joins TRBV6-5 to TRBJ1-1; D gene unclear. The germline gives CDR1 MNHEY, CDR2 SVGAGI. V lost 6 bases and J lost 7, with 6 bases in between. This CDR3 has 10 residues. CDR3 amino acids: CASRDYEAFF. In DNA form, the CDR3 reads TGTGCCAGCAGGGACTATGAAGCTTTCTTT.

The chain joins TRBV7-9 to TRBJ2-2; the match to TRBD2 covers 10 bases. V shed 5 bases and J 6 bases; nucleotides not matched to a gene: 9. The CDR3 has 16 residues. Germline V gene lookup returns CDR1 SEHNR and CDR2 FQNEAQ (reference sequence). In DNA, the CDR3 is TGTGCCAGCAGCCTGCTAGCGGGGGTTGATCCCGGGGAGCTGTTTTTT. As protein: CASSLLAGVDPGELFF.

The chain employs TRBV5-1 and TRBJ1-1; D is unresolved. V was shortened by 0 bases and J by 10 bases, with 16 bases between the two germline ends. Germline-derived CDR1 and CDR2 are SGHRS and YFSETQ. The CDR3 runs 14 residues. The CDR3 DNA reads TGCGCCAGCAGCTTGGAATTAGTAGCGGCCGCAGCTTTCTTT. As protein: CASSLELVAAAAFF.

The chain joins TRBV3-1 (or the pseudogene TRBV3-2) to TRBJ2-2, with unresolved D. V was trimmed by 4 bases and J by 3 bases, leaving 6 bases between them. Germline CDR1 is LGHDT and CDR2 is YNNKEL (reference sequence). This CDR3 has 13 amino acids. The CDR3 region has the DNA TGTGCCAGCAGCCGTCTAGACACCGGGGAGCTGTTTTTT. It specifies CASSRLDTGELFF.

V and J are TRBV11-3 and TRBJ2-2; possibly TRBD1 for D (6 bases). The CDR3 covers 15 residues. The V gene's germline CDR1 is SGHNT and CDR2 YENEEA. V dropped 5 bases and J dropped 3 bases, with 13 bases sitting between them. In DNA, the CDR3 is TGTGCCAGCAGCCTCGACAGGATAGACACCGGGGAGCTGTTTTTT. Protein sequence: CASSLDRIDTGELFF.

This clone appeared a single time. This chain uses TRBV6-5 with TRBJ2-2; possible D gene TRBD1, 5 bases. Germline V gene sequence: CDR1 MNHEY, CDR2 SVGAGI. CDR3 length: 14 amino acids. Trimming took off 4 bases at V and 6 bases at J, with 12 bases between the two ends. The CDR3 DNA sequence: TGTGCCAGCAGTTTGGGGCGGCGCTCCGGGGAGCTGTTTTTT. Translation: CASSLGRRSGELFF.

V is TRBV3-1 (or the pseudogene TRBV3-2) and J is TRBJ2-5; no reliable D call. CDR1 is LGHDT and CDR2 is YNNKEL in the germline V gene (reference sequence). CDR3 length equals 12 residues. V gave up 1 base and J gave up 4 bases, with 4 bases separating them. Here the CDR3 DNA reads TGTGCCAGCAGCCAAGGGGGAGAGACCCAGTACTTC. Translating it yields CASSQGGETQYF.

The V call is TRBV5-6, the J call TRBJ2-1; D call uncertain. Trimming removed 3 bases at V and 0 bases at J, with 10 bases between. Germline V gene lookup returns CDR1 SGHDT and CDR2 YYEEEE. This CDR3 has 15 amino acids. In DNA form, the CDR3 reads TGTGCCAGCAGCTCTTGGGGTTTCTCCTACAATGAGCAGTTCTTC. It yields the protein CASSSWGFSYNEQFF.

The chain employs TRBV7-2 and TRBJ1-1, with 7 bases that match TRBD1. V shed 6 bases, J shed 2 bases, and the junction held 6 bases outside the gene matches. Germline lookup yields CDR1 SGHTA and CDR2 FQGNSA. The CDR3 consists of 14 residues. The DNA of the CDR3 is TGTGCCAGCAGGTCGACAGGGAGAAACACTGAAGCTTTCTTT. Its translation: CASRSTGRNTEAFF.

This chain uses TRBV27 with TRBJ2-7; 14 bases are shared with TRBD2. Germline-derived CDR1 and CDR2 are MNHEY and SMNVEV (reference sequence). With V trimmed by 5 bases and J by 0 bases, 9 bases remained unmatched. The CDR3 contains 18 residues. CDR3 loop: CASSQQGLAGVSSYEQYF. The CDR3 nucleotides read TGTGCCAGCAGTCAACAGGGACTAGCGGGGGTGAGCTCCTACGAGCAGTACTTC.